This T cell receptor (beta chain) was sequenced during a study of shared clonotypes between healthy human individuals. There are 15 residues in the CDR3. Germline values: CDR1 SGHTA, CDR2 FQGTGA. Between the trimmed V and J ends, which lost 0 bases and 2 bases, there was a span of 11 bases. Sequenced by immunoSEQ multiplex PCR; TCRdb stores in-frame clones only, minus some. The sample lists some 500,000 clones, around three quarters occurring once. Sequencing was performed on PBMCs. This TCR derives from a woman between 40 and 50 years old in good health. Some clones in this sample may be carry-over from other donors' samples. The gene calls are TRBV7-3 and TRBJ2-7; D perhaps matches TRBD1 (6 bases). The CDR3 region has the DNA TGTGCCAGCAGCTTAACGTCGACAGGACCCTACGAGCAGTACTTC. Translation: CASSLTSTGPYEQYF.